This record covers a single T cell receptor (beta chain). Its antigen remains unknown. These data are taken from a study of neurological immune-mediated disorders. One entry per CDR3 protein results from TCRdb running MiXCR on the 5' RACE reads. This table has some 46,000 distinct CDR3 sequences, 4.5% appearing once. Overall study findings and caveats: One related-CDR3 cluster, which may be a signature, held the repertoires of 18 of 34 multiple sclerosis patients after phylogenetic grouping. No CDR3 amino acid sequences recurred among expanded clones across subjects, suggesting private repertoires in all groups.

V was pared by 0 bases and J by 4 bases, with 7 bases between. Per the germline V gene, CDR1 is SGHNT and CDR2 is YENEEA. The CDR3 is made up of 14 amino acids. Sequencing used PBMCs. V gene TRBV11-3 combines with J gene TRBJ2-1, with unresolved D. This clonotype was sampled from a woman in her sixties or seventies with multiple sclerosis. CDR3 protein: CASSLDTVYNEQFF. DNA for the CDR3: TGTGCCAGCAGCTTAGACACAGTTTACAATGAGCAGTTCTTC.